One sample yielded the 18 T cell receptor beta chains listed below, sequenced in a study of blood T cells in healthy people across ages. PCR was performed a second time for about 7 to 12 cycles using a sample-barcoded 5' primer and a J-beta primer mix. MiXCR was run by TCRdb on the 5' RACE reads, yielding one entry per CDR3 protein. The table includes about 1.1 million distinct CDR3 sequences, approximately 38% detected once. The source material was blood. Every receptor here comes from a man younger than 35 in good health.

The table lists this clonotype with a few counts. The chain recombines TRBV6-5 with TRBJ2-5; D might be TRBD2 (6 bases). V lost 2 bases and J lost 4, with 14 bases in between. Germline V gives CDR1 MNHEY, CDR2 SVGAGI. CDR3 size: 15 residues. CDR3 in DNA: TGTGCCAGCAGTTACGGGACGGGGACTGCAGAGACCCAGTACTTC. Its protein is CASSYGTGTAETQYF.

The rearrangement uses TRBV5-6 and TRBJ2-3, with TRBD2 matching over 10 bases. Unmatched junction bases numbered 13, after V lost 1 base and J lost 5 bases. This CDR3 has 18 amino acids. Germline V gene sequence: CDR1 SGHDT, CDR2 YYEEEE. This CDR3 is CASSLTGAAGGHGDTQYF. CDR3 nucleotides: TGTGCCAGCAGCTTGACTGGGGCAGCGGGGGGGCATGGAGATACGCAGTATTTT.

This clonotype has only a few counts. The chain links TRBV25-1 to TRBJ2-1, with D hard to call. Germline V CDR1 and CDR2: MGHDK, SYGVNS. This CDR3 has 11 residues. Between the trimmed V and J ends, which lost 5 bases and 7 bases, there was a span of 6 bases. CDR3 sequence (DNA): TGTGCCAGCAGTATCCTAAATGAGCAGTTCTTC. Amino acid sequence: CASSILNEQFF.

The gene calls are TRBV19 and TRBJ1-1; D is perhaps TRBD1 (5 bases). The germline CDR1 and CDR2 sequences are LNHDA and SQIVND (reference sequence). V was cut by 5 bases and J by 5 bases, with 27 bases left in between. The CDR3 covers 18 residues. The CDR3 is CASSRGGAAITMGTEAFF. In DNA, the CDR3 is TGTGCCAGTAGTCGGGGAGGGGCAGCCATCACGATGGGGACTGAAGCTTTCTTT.

The chain joins TRBV9 to TRBJ1-6; D not certain. V gave up 3 bases and J gave up 14 bases, with 21 bases separating them. Germline assignment: CDR1 SGDLS and CDR2 YYNGEE. The CDR3 is 15 residues long. DNA for the CDR3: TGTGCCAGCAGCGGGCGTGACAAGGGCCTTTTCTCCCTCCACTTT. Translation gives CASSGRDKGLFSLHF.

This clonotype was found a few times. The J gene is TRBJ2-1, the V gene TRBV20-1; D may be TRBD1 (6 bases). The CDR3 has 16 amino acids. The germline gives CDR1 DFQATT, CDR2 SNEGSKA (reference sequence). Trimming took off 3 bases at V and 0 bases at J, with 15 bases between the two ends. The CDR3 bases are TGCAGTGCTAGTCCCCTCGACAGGAGCTCCTACAATGAGCAGTTCTTC. This translates into CSASPLDRSSYNEQFF.

The chain has TRBV5-1 and TRBJ1-1; D perhaps matches TRBD1 (5 bases). V lost 2 bases, J lost 0 bases, and 17 bases lay in between. Germline CDR1 reads SGHRS; CDR2 reads YFSETQ. This CDR3 spans 17 amino acids. The CDR3 here is CASSFGPDRPMNTEAFF. The CDR3 DNA is TGCGCCAGCAGCTTTGGGCCCGACAGACCAATGAACACTGAAGCTTTCTTT.

Comments on this clonotype: This sequence is one base from a far larger clone and is likely a read error. V is TRBV20-1 and J is TRBJ2-5, with a tentative D call TRBD2 (5 bases). The germline V gene encodes CDR1 DFQATT and CDR2 SNEGSKA (reference sequence). This CDR3 region has 10 residues. The CDR3 is CSASGEIQYF. As DNA, the CDR3 is TGCAGTGCTAGCGGGGAGATCCAGTACTTC.

This clonotype was seen repeatedly, ten times or more. The genes are TRBV7-2 and TRBJ2-7; either TRBD1 or TRBD2 may supply D (5 bases each). Germline-derived CDR1 and CDR2 are SGHTA and FQGNSA. Between the trimmed V and J ends, which lost 3 bases and 3 bases, there was a span of 9 bases. The CDR3 length is 13 residues. The DNA for the CDR3 is TGTGCCAGCAGCTTGGGACCCGACTACGAGCAGTACTTC. Encoded protein: CASSLGPDYEQYF.

This clonotype was counted a few times. The chain employs TRBV5-1 and TRBJ1-1; D is perhaps TRBD1 (5 bases). This CDR3 spans 15 amino acids. From germline, CDR1 is SGHRS and CDR2 YFSETQ. V lost 2 bases to trimming and J lost 1 base, with 12 bases between them. The CDR3 bases are TGCGCCAGCAGCTTCTCGGGGACCCAGAACACTGAAGCTTTCTTT. This translates into CASSFSGTQNTEAFF.

J is TRBJ2-5 and V is TRBV11-2, with D possibly being TRBD1 (5 bases). The germline V gene encodes CDR1 SGHAT and CDR2 FQNNGV. Trimming took off 3 bases at V and 1 base at J, with 15 bases between the two ends. The CDR3 contains 16 residues. The CDR3 sequence: CASSLGLAVGQETQYF. DNA for the CDR3: TGTGCCAGCAGCTTGGGGCTCGCGGTTGGCCAAGAGACCCAGTACTTC.

The rearrangement joins TRBV19 to TRBJ2-1; TRBD2 matches at 9 bases. The germline gives CDR1 LNHDA, CDR2 SQIVND (reference sequence). CDR3 length equals 16 residues. Germline trimming cut 4 bases from V and 4 bases from J; bases unmatched to any gene: 8. CDR3 nucleotides: TGTGCCAGTAGTACGAAGCGGGGGGTCATTTACAATGAGCAGTTCTTC. This sequence encodes CASSTKRGVIYNEQFF.

The V call is TRBV18, the J call TRBJ2-3, with D possibly being TRBD2 (6 bases). The V and J ends lost 4 bases and 3 bases respectively, with 20 bases between them. From germline, CDR1 is KGHSH and CDR2 LQKENI. This CDR3 has 17 residues. CDR3 sequence: CASSRGTGDLWTDTQYF. In nucleotides, the CDR3 is TGTGCCAGCTCACGGGGGACGGGGGATTTGTGGACAGATACGCAGTATTTT.

The chain employs TRBV20-1 and TRBJ1-5, with 7 positions matching TRBD1. This CDR3 is 13 amino acids long. Germline V gene sequence: CDR1 DFQATT, CDR2 SNEGSKA (reference sequence). After removal of 3 bases from V and 3 bases from J, the junction contained 2 bases not matched to a gene. CDR3: CSARGQINQPQHF. CDR3 nucleotide sequence: TGCAGTGCTAGGGGACAGATCAATCAGCCCCAGCATTTT.

The chain couples TRBV2 to TRBJ2-1; 12 positions match TRBD2. Trimming took 4 bases from V and 0 from J; bases not matched to a gene: 10. Germline CDR1 reads SNHLY; CDR2 reads FYNNEI. The CDR3 length is 19 residues. CDR3 loop: CASSGKGTSGGSSYNEQFF. The CDR3 nucleotides are TGTGCCAGCAGTGGGAAGGGAACTAGCGGGGGGAGCTCCTACAATGAGCAGTTCTTC. Drawing the rest from reference TRBV2 and TRBJ2-1, the complete variable domain is EPEVTQTPSHQVTQMGQEVILRCVPISNHLYFYWYRQILGQKVEFLVSFYNNEISEKSEIFDDQFSVERPDGSNFTLKIRSTKLEDSAMYFCASSGKGTSGGSSYNEQFFGPGTRLTVL.

In this sample, this clonotype turned up a few times. This rearrangement joins TRBV20-1 to TRBJ1-6; D remains ambiguous. Trimming took 1 base from V and 3 from J, leaving 13 bases between them. The CDR3 is 16 residues long. CDR1 is DFQATT, CDR2 SNEGSKA, per germline (reference sequence). CDR3 amino acids: CSARGGLAVYNSPLHF. CDR3 in DNA: TGCAGTGCTAGAGGTGGCTTGGCAGTCTATAATTCACCCCTCCACTTT.

The chain uses TRBV5-1 and TRBJ1-6, with a weak D call TRBD1 (5 bases). Germline CDR1 reads SGHRS; CDR2 reads YFSETQ. V was shortened by 6 bases and J by 7 bases, with 17 bases between the two germline ends. The CDR3 contains 15 residues. In DNA form, the CDR3 reads TGCGCCAGCACCGGGACCACACCGGCAAATTCACCCCTCCACTTT. This sequence encodes CASTGTTPANSPLHF.

In its sample, this clonotype was seen a few times. V is TRBV29-1 and J is TRBJ2-4; D is uncertain. V was shortened by 4 bases and J by 6 bases, with 10 bases between the two germline ends. Germline assignment: CDR1 SQVTM and CDR2 ANQGSEA. This CDR3 is 12 amino acids long. The CDR3 DNA reads as TGCAGCGTTGGACCGACGGGAAACATTCAGTACTTC. It yields the protein CSVGPTGNIQYF.